The text below deals with one T cell receptor beta chain. Its specificity is unknown. This PCR relied on a set of 60 Vbeta primers and 13 Jbeta primers. Assay: immunoSEQ multiplex PCR; the TCRdb copy retains only in-frame clones and omits some. The data hold 220,000 or so clones, with more than 60% observed a single time. This sample is drawn from a study of cytomegalovirus exposure and HLA in healthy donors. Study conclusions and caveats: Cytomegalovirus-associated status was assigned to more than 150 TCR beta chains. In an earlier analysis, about 87% or about 30%: the productive usage of most TCR beta V segments.

The length of the CDR3 is 13 residues. V lost 5 bases and J lost 2, with 8 bases in between. In germline, CDR1 is SGHTA, CDR2 FQGTGA. V usage is TRBV7-3 and J usage is TRBJ2-3; D unresolved. Sequencing was carried out using PBMCs. The receptor was isolated from a woman aged 30 to 39 in good health and CMV-seronegative. Here the CDR3 DNA reads TGTGCCAGCAGCCGCCAGGTCACAGATACGCAGTATTTT. It encodes CASSRQVTDTQYF.